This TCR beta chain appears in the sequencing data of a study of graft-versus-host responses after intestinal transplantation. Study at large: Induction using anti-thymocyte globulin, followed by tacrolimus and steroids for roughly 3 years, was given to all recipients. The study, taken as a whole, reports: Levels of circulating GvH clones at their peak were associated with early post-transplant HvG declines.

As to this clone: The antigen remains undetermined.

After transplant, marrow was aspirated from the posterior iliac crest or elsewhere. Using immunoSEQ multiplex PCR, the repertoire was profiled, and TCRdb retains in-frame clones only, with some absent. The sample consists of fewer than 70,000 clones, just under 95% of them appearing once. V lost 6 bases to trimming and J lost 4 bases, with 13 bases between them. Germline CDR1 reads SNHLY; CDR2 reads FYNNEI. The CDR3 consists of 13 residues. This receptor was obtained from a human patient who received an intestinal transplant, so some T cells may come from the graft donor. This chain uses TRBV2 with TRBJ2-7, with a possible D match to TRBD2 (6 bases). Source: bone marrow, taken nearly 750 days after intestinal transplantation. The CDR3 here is CASREVGGYEQYF. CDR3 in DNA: TGTGCCAGCAGGGAGGTGGGAGGATACGAGCAGTACTTC.